What follows are 11 T cell receptor beta chains derived from one specimen sequenced in a study of T-cell reconstitution after alpha-beta-depleted transplantation in children (dated by TCRdb to about 2016). The library relied on PCR. The run used an Illumina HiSeq 2500. TCR libraries were prepared with molecular barcoding, using unique molecular identifiers to normalize TCRbeta repertoire quantification. TCRdb trimmed public reads at Q25 via fastp, called clones via MiXCR and kept in-frame beta chains. Each CDR3 protein gets just one entry, which takes the most common genes and DNA from the rows behind it. This sample is represented by some 350,000 distinct CDR3 sequences; 9% to 12% of them were singletons. The leading ten clones occupy around 2.3% of the sample. The material was PBMCs from the stem cell graft donor, obtained from the stem cell graft. Receptor source: a human donor who donated a stem cell graft to a child with acute lymphoblastic leukemia.

In its sample, this clonotype was seen many times. The CDR3 DNA sequence: TGCGCCAGCAGCTTCCGACCCAGCGGGAGCCTCACGGACACCGGGGAGCTGTTTTTT. Translation: CASSFRPSGSLTDTGELFF. V is TRBV5-1 and J is TRBJ2-2; 8 positions agree with TRBD2. Germline assignment: CDR1 SGHRS and CDR2 YFSETQ. This CDR3 spans 19 amino acids. Trimming took 2 bases from V and 3 from J; bases not matched to a gene: 15. Complete variable domain (other parts from reference TRBV5-1 and TRBJ2-2): KAGVTQTPRYLIKTRGQQVTLSCSPISGHRSVSWYQQTPGQGLQFLFEYFSETQRNKGNFPGRFSGRQFSNSRSEMNVSTLELGDSALYLCASSFRPSGSLTDTGELFFGEGSRLTVL.

This clonotype was recorded many times. This chain links TRBV4-1 with TRBJ2-3, with 9 bases matching TRBD1. Trimming cost V 3 bases and J 6 bases; bases outside gene matches: 10. CDR1 and CDR2 (germline): MGHRA, YSYEKL. The CDR3 totals 16 residues. The CDR3 DNA sequence: TGCGCCAGCAGCCAGTCGGGGACAGGGTTAGGGGATACGCAGTATTTT. Translation gives CASSQSGTGLGDTQYF.

This clonotype was observed at least ten times. The chain links TRBV5-1 to TRBJ2-2; maybe TRBD2 (6 bases). The CDR3 extends over 15 amino acids. V gave up 0 bases and J gave up 0 bases, with 6 bases separating them. Germline V gives CDR1 SGHRS, CDR2 YFSETQ. This CDR3 reads CASSLGRANTGELFF. The CDR3 nucleotides are TGCGCCAGCAGCTTGGGGAGGGCGAACACCGGGGAGCTGTTTTTT.

This rearrangement joins TRBV9 to TRBJ2-1, with 9 bases that match TRBD2. The junction had 4 bases not matched to a gene; V was cut back by 0 bases and J by 3 bases. The CDR3 length is 16 residues. Per germline, CDR1 SGDLS and CDR2 YYNGEE. Here the CDR3 DNA reads TGTGCCAGCAGCGTAGCTAGCGGGATTAGCTACAATGAGCAGTTCTTC. This codes for CASSVASGISYNEQFF.

The chain has TRBV20-1 and TRBJ2-6, with 7 positions matching TRBD1. Trimming at V came to 0 bases and at J to 4 bases, leaving 6 bases not matched to a gene. The CDR3 totals 16 residues. Germline V gene sequence: CDR1 DFQATT, CDR2 SNEGSKA (reference sequence). In DNA form, the CDR3 reads TGCAGTGCTAGAGACACACAGGGGACCGGGGCCAACGTCCTGACTTTC. Its protein product is CSARDTQGTGANVLTF.

The chain couples TRBV20-1 to TRBJ2-1; the match to TRBD2 covers 11 bases. Germline V gives CDR1 DFQATT, CDR2 SNEGSKA (reference sequence). The CDR3 is made up of 17 amino acids. After removal of 4 bases from V and 1 base from J, the junction contained 9 bases not matched to a gene. CDR3 sequence: CSAILLAGGRSYNEQFF. In DNA, the CDR3 is TGCAGTGCTATTTTGTTAGCGGGAGGGAGGTCCTACAATGAGCAGTTCTTC.

This clonotype showed up many times. V gene TRBV4-1 combines with J gene TRBJ1-1; unclear D gene. This CDR3 has 13 residues. V dropped 5 bases and J dropped 0 bases, with 7 bases sitting between them. Germline-derived CDR1 and CDR2 are MGHRA and YSYEKL. CDR3 amino acids: CASSDQMNTEAFF. CDR3 sequence (DNA): TGCGCCAGCAGCGATCAGATGAACACTGAAGCTTTCTTT.

The chain employs TRBV12-3 or TRBV12-4 and TRBJ2-6, with 7 bases fitting TRBD2. The CDR3 is 17 amino acids. V dropped 5 bases and J dropped 3; count of bases not matched to a gene: 10. The DNA of the CDR3 is TGTGCCAGCAGTCGCTCCCCCCGGGGGGTTGGGGCCAACGTCCTGACTTTC. Amino acids: CASSRSPRGVGANVLTF.

The genes are TRBV4-3 and TRBJ2-1; the match to TRBD2 covers 7 bases. Germline V lookup: CDR1 LGHNA, CDR2 YSLEER. CDR3 size: 16 residues. V gave up 1 base and J gave up 6 bases; unmatched junction bases: 9. The CDR3, as DNA: TGCGCCAGCAGCCAAGCACGTTCGTGGGAGGGCAATGAGCAGTTCTTC. This encodes CASSQARSWEGNEQFF.

This clonotype was counted only a few times. The rearrangement uses TRBV24-1 and TRBJ1-2; D is unclear. The CDR3 spans 13 residues. CDR1 KGHDR and CDR2 SFDVKD come from the germline V gene. The V end was cut by 6 bases, the J end by 0 bases, with 7 bases between. DNA of the CDR3: TGTGCCACCAGTAAGGACTCTAACTATGGCTACACCTTC. Translated: CATSKDSNYGYTF.

The V gene is TRBV5-1, the J gene TRBJ2-7; tentatively, D is TRBD1 (5 bases). V was trimmed by 3 bases and J by 3 bases, leaving 13 bases between them. The CDR3 contains 14 residues. Germline CDR1 SGHRS, CDR2 YFSETQ. This CDR3 reads CASSSTRTSYEQYF. The CDR3 region has the DNA TGCGCCAGCAGCTCCACGCGGACAAGCTACGAGCAGTACTTC.